Presented here are 9 T cell receptor beta chains from one specimen sequenced in a study of cytomegalovirus exposure and HLA in healthy donors. Use of 60 Vbeta and 13 Jbeta primers characterized the PCR. Data came from immunoSEQ multiplex PCR; TCRdb stores just in-frame clones and leaves some out. The repertoire includes some 30,000 clones, about 86% of them detected once, and roughly 2.5% sits in the top ten. Material: PBMCs. These receptors were obtained from a boy aged 10-17 years in good health and CMV-seronegative.

The V call is TRBV18, the J call TRBJ2-3; tentative D call: TRBD2 (6 bases). CDR1 and CDR2 (germline): KGHSH, LQKENI. The CDR3 loop spans 15 amino acids. V was clipped by 3 bases and J by 9 bases, with 19 bases between them. The CDR3 region is CASSPSSIPRGTQYF. The CDR3 bases are TGTGCCAGCTCACCCTCATCTATACCCCGGGGGACGCAGTATTTT.

This rearrangement joins TRBV4-2 to TRBJ1-6; D may be TRBD1 (5 bases). The ends were cut back, 2 bases at V and 2 bases at J, with 10 bases in the middle. The V gene's germline CDR1 is LGHNA and CDR2 YNFKEQ. CDR3 length: 16 residues. Here the CDR3 reads CASSQTGDPYNSPLHF. CDR3 sequence (DNA): TGTGCCAGCAGCCAAACAGGAGATCCCTATAATTCACCCCTCCACTTT.

The rearrangement uses TRBV4-1 and TRBJ1-3, with 7 bases lining up with TRBD1. V lost 4 bases and J lost 0; bases outside the gene matches: 3. Germline-derived CDR1 and CDR2 are MGHRA and YSYEKL. CDR3 size: 15 residues. The CDR3 is CASSPRQGSGNTIYF. The CDR3 DNA sequence: TGCGCCAGCAGCCCCAGACAGGGCTCTGGAAACACCATATATTTT.

This clone has a handful of counts. The rearrangement links TRBV6-5 to TRBJ1-3, with D uncertain. The V gene lost 2 bases and the J gene lost 4 bases, with 12 bases spanning the gap. CDR1 and CDR2 (germline): MNHEY, SVGAGI. The CDR3 has 15 residues. In nucleotides, the CDR3 is TGTGCCAGCAGTTACAGACTTGGCATCGGAAACACCATATATTTT. Its translation is CASSYRLGIGNTIYF.

The chain recombines TRBV5-1 with TRBJ2-1; 8 bases map to TRBD2. The CDR3 spans 16 residues. With V trimmed by 2 bases and J by 2 bases, 6 bases remained unmatched. Looked up from germline, CDR1 is SGHRS and CDR2 is YFSETQ. Written as DNA, the CDR3 is TGCGCCAGCAGCTTTGGGCGGGGGGCCACCTACAATGAGCAGTTCTTC. It encodes CASSFGRGATYNEQFF. Complete variable domain (other parts from reference TRBV5-1 and TRBJ2-1): KAGVTQTPRYLIKTRGQQVTLSCSPISGHRSVSWYQQTPGQGLQFLFEYFSETQRNKGNFPGRFSGRQFSNSRSEMNVSTLELGDSALYLCASSFGRGATYNEQFFGPGTRLTVL.

The chain recombines TRBV27 with TRBJ2-7, with 7 bases lining up with TRBD1. CDR1 MNHEY and CDR2 SMNVEV come from the germline V gene (reference sequence). The V segment lost 3 bases and the J segment 2 bases; nucleotides outside the gene matches: 7. CDR3 length equals 15 residues. The CDR3 DNA follows: TGTGCCAGCAGTTTTGACAGGGAACCTCCCTACGAGCAGTACTTC. Its protein is CASSFDREPPYEQYF.

This CDR3 is CASSELAGEETQYF. The CDR3 bases are TGTGCCAGCAGTGAGCTAGCGGGGGAAGAGACCCAGTACTTC. The genes are TRBV2 and TRBJ2-5; 10 bases agree with TRBD2. Germline V CDR1 and CDR2: SNHLY, FYNNEI. The CDR3 extends over 14 amino acids. V shed 3 bases, J shed 3 bases, and the junction held 1 base outside the gene matches.

The V and J genes are TRBV7-2 and TRBJ1-5; D uncertain. The V end was cut by 5 bases, the J end by 4 bases, with 9 bases between. Germline V lookup: CDR1 SGHTA, CDR2 FQGNSA. This CDR3 has 13 residues. DNA for the CDR3: TGTGCCAGCAGCCACTGGACTAATCAGCCCCAGCATTTT. It encodes CASSHWTNQPQHF.

The chain couples TRBV6-4 to TRBJ1-1, with a weak D call TRBD1 (5 bases). This CDR3 is 14 amino acids long. CDR1 and CDR2 from the germline V gene are MRHNA and SNTAGT. V lost 3 bases to trimming and J lost 3 bases, with 11 bases between them. This CDR3 is CASSERGGYTEAFF. CDR3 nucleotide sequence: TGTGCCAGCAGTGAACGCGGGGGGTACACTGAAGCTTTCTTT.